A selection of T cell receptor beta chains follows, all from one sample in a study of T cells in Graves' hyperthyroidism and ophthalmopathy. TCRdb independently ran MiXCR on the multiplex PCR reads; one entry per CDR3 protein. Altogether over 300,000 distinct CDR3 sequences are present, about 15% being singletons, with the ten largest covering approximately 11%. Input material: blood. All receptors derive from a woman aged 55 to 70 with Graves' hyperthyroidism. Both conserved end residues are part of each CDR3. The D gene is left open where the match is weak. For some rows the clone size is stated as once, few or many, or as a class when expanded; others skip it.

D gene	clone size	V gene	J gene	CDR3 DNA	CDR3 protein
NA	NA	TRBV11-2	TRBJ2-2	TGTGCCAGCAGTCAACCCCTGGGGACCGGGGAGCTGTTTTTT	CASSQPLGTGELFF
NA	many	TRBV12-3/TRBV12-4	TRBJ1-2	TGTGCCAGCAGTTTAGCTTGGGACGGCTACACCTTC	CASSLAWDGYTF
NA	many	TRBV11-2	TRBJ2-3	TGTGCCAGCAGCGTTAGCGGCCTTAGCACAGATACGCAGTATTTT	CASSVSGLSTDTQYF
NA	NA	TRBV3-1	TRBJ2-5	TGTGCCAGCAGCCAAGCCGTACCTACAGGGATCGGAGAGACCCAGTACTTC	CASSQAVPTGIGETQYF
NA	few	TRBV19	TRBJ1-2	TGTGCCAGTACCGGCATGGCGGGGGCAGGGTATGGCTACACCTTC	CASTGMAGAGYGYTF
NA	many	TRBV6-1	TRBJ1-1	TGTGCCAGCAGTTGCCCCGCGTGTACTGAAGCTTTCTTT	CASSCPACTEAFF
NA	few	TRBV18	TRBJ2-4	TGTGCCAGCTCACCACGGCCTCCTACGGACAGATTAGCCAAAAACATTCAGTACTTC	CASSPRPPTDRLAKNIQYF
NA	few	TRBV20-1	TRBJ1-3	TGCAGTGCTAGAGGGGGGGCTGGTTCTGGAAACACCATATATTTT	CSARGGAGSGNTIYF
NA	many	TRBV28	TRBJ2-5	TGTGCCAGCAGTTCCCCGACGACGGGGACCCAGTACTTC	CASSSPTTGTQYF
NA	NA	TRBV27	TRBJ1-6	TGTGCCAGCAGTTCGTACCGGGAGTATAATTCACCCCTCCACTTT	CASSSYREYNSPLHF
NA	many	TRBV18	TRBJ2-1	TGTGCCAGCTCACCACGGGGGGCGTACAATGAGCAGTTCTTC	CASSPRGAYNEQFF
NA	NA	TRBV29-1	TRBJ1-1	TGCAGCGTGGGGCGGCAGACAATGAACACTGAAGCTCTCTTT	CSVGRQTMNTEALF
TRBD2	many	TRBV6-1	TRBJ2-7	TGTGCCAGCAGCAAACGACCCCCTACTAGCGCAGATCCCCGAGGGACCTACGAGCAGTACTTC	CASSKRPPTSADPRGTYEQYF
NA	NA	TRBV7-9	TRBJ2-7	TGTGCCAGCAGTTCAAGACTAGGAATCTACGAGCAGTACTTC	CASSSRLGIYEQYF
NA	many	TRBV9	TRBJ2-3	TGTGCCAGCACGGAGGGAGCCACAGATACGCAGTATTTT	CASTEGATDTQYF
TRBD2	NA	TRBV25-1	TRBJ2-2	TGTGCCAGCAGTGAATTATCTCCTAGCGGGACTACCGGGGAGCTGTTTTTT	CASSELSPSGTTGELFF